A single sample is the source of the 8 T cell receptor beta chains below, sequenced in a study of memory CD4+ T cells and cytomegalovirus serostatus. The sort gate was single viable CD3+CD4+CD8-CD45RO+ cells for memory CD4+ T cells. Profiled with immunoSEQ multiplex PCR; TCRdb holds only in-frame clones, not every one. The data hold some 54,000 clones, with over 60% observed a single time. Sequencing was done on a sample of memory CD4+ T cells from blood. These receptors were obtained from an adult in good health and CMV-seropositive.

The chain employs TRBV27 and TRBJ1-5, with a weak D call TRBD1 (6 bases). Looked up from germline, CDR1 is MNHEY and CDR2 is SMNVEV (reference sequence). Trimming cost V 4 bases and J 1 base, with 11 bases left between them. This CDR3 has 15 residues. CDR3 bases: TGTGCCAGCAGTTCCCTCGGACAGAGCAATCAGCCCCAGCATTTT. Encoded protein: CASSSLGQSNQPQHF.

The CDR3 loop reads CASRALQGEGNQPQHF. CDR3 in DNA: TGTGCCAGCAGAGCTCTTCAGGGGGAGGGCAATCAGCCCCAGCATTTT. The chain uses TRBV6-6 and TRBJ1-5; 7 bases line up with TRBD1. V lost 6 bases and J lost 2; bases outside the gene matches: 10. CDR1 is MNHNY, CDR2 SVGAGI, per germline (reference sequence). This CDR3 is 16 amino acids long.

The genes are TRBV27 and TRBJ1-6, with D possibly matching TRBD1 (5 bases). CDR3 length: 15 residues. Germline-derived CDR1 and CDR2 are MNHEY and SMNVEV (reference sequence). V lost 4 bases and J 9 bases, leaving 16 bases between the germline ends. CDR3 DNA sequence: TGTGCCAGCAGTTATCGGGACCCAGGTCTTTCACCCCTCCACTTT. Its protein is CASSYRDPGLSPLHF.

J is TRBJ1-4 and V is TRBV7-9; a possible D gene is TRBD1 (6 bases). V was trimmed by 6 bases and J by 7 bases, leaving 21 bases between them. Germline V CDR1 and CDR2: SEHNR, FQNEAQ (reference sequence). The CDR3 has 16 residues. CDR3 in amino acids: CASSAYQGRQGEKLFF. CDR3 coding DNA: TGTGCCAGCAGTGCCTACCAGGGGCGGCAGGGTGAAAAACTGTTTTTT.

The chain uses TRBV4-1 and TRBJ2-3; 8 nucleotides match TRBD2. The CDR3 spans 16 residues. Germline V gene data show CDR1 as MGHRA and CDR2 as YSYEKL. After removal of 0 bases from V and 4 bases from J, the junction contained 6 bases not matched to a gene. The CDR3 coding sequence is TGCGCCAGCAGCCAAGATCCCAGCGGGAGTTCAGATACGCAGTATTTT. Amino acids: CASSQDPSGSSDTQYF.

The rearrangement links TRBV9 to TRBJ2-7; D is possibly TRBD2 (5 bases). Between the trimmed V and J ends, which lost 1 base and 2 bases, there was a span of 13 bases. This CDR3 is 15 amino acids long. The V gene's germline CDR1 is SGDLS and CDR2 YYNGEE. CDR3 protein: CASSVSSARTYEQYF. The CDR3 DNA sequence: TGTGCCAGCAGCGTAAGTAGCGCCAGGACCTACGAGCAGTACTTC.

This chain uses TRBV29-1 with TRBJ2-2; possible D gene TRBD1, 5 bases. Germline values: CDR1 SQVTM, CDR2 ANQGSEA. Trimming shortened V by 7 bases and J by 2 bases, and 11 bases separated the two germline ends. This CDR3 is built from 13 residues. The CDR3 sequence: CSGWGENTGELFF. The DNA for the CDR3 is TGCAGCGGCTGGGGCGAAAACACCGGGGAGCTGTTTTTT.

The chain couples TRBV14 to TRBJ2-5, with no clear D. The CDR3 is 14 residues long. Germline CDR1 reads SGHDN; CDR2 reads FVKESK. V gave up 2 bases and J gave up 5 bases, with 12 bases separating them. The CDR3 nucleotides are TGTGCCAGCAGCCAAATAGTTGGCCACGAGACCCAGTACTTC. Translation gives CASSQIVGHETQYF. The whole variable domain, filled in from reference TRBV14 and TRBJ2-5, reads EAGVTQFPSHSVIEKGQTVTLRCDPISGHDNLYWYRRVMGKEIKFLLHFVKESKQDESGMPNNRFLAERTGGTYSTLKVQPAELEDSGVYFCASSQIVGHETQYFGPGTRLLVL.